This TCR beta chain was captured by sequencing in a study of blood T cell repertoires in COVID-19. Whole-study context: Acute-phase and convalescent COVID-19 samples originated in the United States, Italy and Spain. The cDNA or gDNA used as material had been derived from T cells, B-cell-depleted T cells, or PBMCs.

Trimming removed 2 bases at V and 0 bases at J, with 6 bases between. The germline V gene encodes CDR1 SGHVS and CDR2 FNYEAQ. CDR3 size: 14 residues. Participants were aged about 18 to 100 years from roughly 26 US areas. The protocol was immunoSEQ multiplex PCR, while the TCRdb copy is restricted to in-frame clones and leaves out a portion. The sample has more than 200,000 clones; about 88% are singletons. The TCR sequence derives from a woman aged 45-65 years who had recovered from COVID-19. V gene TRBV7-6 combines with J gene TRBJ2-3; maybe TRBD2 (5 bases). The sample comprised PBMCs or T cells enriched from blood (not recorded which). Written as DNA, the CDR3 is TGTGCCAGCAGCTTACAGCGGAGCACAGATACGCAGTATTTT. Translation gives CASSLQRSTDTQYF.